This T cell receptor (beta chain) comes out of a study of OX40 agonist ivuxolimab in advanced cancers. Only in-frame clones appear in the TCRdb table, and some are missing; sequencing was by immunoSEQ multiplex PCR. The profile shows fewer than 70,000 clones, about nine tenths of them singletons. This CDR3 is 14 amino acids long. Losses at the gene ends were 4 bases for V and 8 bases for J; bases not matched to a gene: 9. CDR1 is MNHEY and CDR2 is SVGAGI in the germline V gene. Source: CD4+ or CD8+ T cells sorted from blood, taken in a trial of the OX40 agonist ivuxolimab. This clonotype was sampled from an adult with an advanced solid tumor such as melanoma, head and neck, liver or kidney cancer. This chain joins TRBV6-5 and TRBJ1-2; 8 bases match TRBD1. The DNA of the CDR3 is TGTGCCAGCAGTTCTCATAACAGGGGGTTCGGCTACACCTTC. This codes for CASSSHNRGFGYTF.